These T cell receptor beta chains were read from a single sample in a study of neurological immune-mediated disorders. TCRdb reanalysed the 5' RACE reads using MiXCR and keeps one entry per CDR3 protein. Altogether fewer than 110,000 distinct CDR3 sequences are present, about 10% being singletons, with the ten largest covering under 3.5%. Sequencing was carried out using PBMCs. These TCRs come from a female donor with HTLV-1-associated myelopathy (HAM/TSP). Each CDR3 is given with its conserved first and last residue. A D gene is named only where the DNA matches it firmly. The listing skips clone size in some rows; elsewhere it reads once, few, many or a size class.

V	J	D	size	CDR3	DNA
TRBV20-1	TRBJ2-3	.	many	CSAERPSTDTQYF	TGCAGTGCCGAGAGGCCCAGCACAGATACGCAGTATTTT
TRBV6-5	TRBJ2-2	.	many	CASSLPSRAGELFF	TGTGCCAGCAGTCTCCCTTCGAGGGCCGGGGAGCTGTTTTTT
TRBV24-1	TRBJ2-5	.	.	CAASDPQETQYF	TGTGCCGCCAGTGATCCCCAAGAGACCCAGTACTTC
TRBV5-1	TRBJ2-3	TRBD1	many	CASSLGGGGTDTQYF	TGCGCCAGCAGCTTGGGAGGGGGCGGCACAGATACGCAGTATTTT
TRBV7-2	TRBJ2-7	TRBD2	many	CASSREVGFEQYF	TGTGCCAGCAGCCGGGAGGTAGGGTTCGAGCAGTACTTC
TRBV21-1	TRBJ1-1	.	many	CASRENRGPEAFF	TGTGCCAGCAGGGAAAACAGGGGCCCTGAAGCTTTCTTT
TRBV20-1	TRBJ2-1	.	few	CSATPLSRPNNEQFF	TGCAGTGCTACCCCTCTAAGTAGGCCAAACAATGAGCAGTTCTTC
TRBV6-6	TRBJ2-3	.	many	CASSYSLDPQYF	TGTGCCAGCAGTTATTCACTAGATCCGCAGTATTTT
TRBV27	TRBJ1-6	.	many	CASSLIAGPSPLHF	TGTGCCAGCAGTTTAATCGCAGGGCCTTCACCCCTCCACTTT
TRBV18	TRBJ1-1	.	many	CASSPESGIGAEAFF	TGTGCCAGCTCACCAGAATCAGGGATAGGGGCTGAAGCTTTCTTT
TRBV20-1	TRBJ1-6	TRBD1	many	CSGDRDYSPLHF	TGCAGTGGGGACAGAGATTATTCACCCCTCCACTTT
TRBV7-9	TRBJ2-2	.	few	CASSPPGRTGELFF	TGTGCCAGCAGCCCCCCAGGCAGGACCGGGGAGCTGTTTTTT
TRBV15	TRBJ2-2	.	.	CATSWTADTGELFF	TGTGCCACCAGCTGGACGGCGGACACCGGGGAGCTGTTTTTT
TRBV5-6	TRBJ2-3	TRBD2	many	CASSLGSGGPTDTQYF	TGTGCCAGCAGCTTGGGTAGCGGGGGGCCCACAGATACGCAGTATTTT
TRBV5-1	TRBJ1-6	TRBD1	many	CASSSGGKNSPLHF	TGCGCCAGCAGCTCAGGGGGCAAGAATTCACCCCTCCACTTT
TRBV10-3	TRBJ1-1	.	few	CAISDGMNTEAFF	TGTGCCATCAGCGACGGAATGAACACTGAAGCTTTCTTT
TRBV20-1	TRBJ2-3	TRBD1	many	CSADPSLGQGLSVTSTDTQYF	TGCAGTGCTGATCCCTCCCTGGGACAGGGTCTATCCGTAACTAGCACAGATACGCAGTATTTT
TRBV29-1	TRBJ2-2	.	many	CSVDRTNTGELFF	TGCAGCGTTGACAGAACGAACACCGGGGAGCTGTTTTTT
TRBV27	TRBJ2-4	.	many	CASSLRIELAKNIQYF	TGTGCCAGCAGTTTGAGGATTGAACTAGCCAAAAACATTCAGTACTTC
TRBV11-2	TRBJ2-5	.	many	CASSLDPVGGRETQYF	TGTGCCAGCAGCTTAGATCCGGTGGGGGGAAGAGAGACCCAGTACTTC
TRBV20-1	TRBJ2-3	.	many	CSAFDGSGTQYF	TGCAGTGCTTTCGACGGGAGTGGTACGCAGTATTTT
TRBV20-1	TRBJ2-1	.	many	CSARASAYNEQFF	TGCAGTGCTAGAGCGAGTGCCTACAATGAGCAGTTCTTC
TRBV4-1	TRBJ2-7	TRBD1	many	CASSQGGQGEGYSYEQYF	TGCGCCAGCAGCCAAGGTGGACAGGGCGAGGGGTACTCCTACGAGCAGTACTTC
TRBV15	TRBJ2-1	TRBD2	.	CATSRGSGGGDEQFF	TGTGCCACCAGCAGAGGAAGCGGGGGGGGCGATGAGCAGTTCTTC
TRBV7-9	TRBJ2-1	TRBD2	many	CASSLAWRGNYNEQFF	TGTGCCAGCAGCTTAGCTTGGCGGGGGAACTACAATGAGCAGTTCTTC
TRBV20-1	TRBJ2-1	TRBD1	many	CSARVYPGQFYNEQFF	TGCAGTGCTAGAGTGTATCCGGGACAGTTCTACAATGAGCAGTTCTTC
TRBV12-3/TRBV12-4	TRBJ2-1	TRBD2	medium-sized	CASSFLTSGKQFF	TGTGCCAGCAGTTTTTTAACTAGCGGTAAGCAGTTCTTC
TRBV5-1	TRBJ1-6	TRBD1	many	CASTPGQPGPNSPLHF	TGCGCCAGCACCCCGGGACAGCCGGGGCCGAATTCACCCCTCCACTTT
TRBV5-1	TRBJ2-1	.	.	CASSLGMNEQFF	TGCGCCAGCAGCTTAGGGATGAATGAGCAGTTCTTC
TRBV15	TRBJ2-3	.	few	CATSRSTDTDTQYF	TGTGCTACCAGCAGATCGACTGACACAGATACGCAGTATTTT
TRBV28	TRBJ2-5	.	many	CASSLGGGAIETQYF	TGTGCCAGCAGTTTAGGAGGGGGGGCCATAGAGACCCAGTACTTC
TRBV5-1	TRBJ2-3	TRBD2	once	CASSSMGTSGARADTQYF	TGCGCCAGCAGCTCCATGGGCACTAGCGGTGCCAGGGCAGATACGCAGTATTTT
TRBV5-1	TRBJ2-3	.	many	CASSLGSSGSLGTDTQYF	TGCGCCAGCAGCTTGGGGTCGTCAGGGAGTCTCGGCACAGATACGCAGTATTTT
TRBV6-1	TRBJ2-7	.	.	CASSEYEQYF	TGTGCCAGCAGTGAATACGAGCAGTACTTC
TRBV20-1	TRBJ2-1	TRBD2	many	CSAPLAGGAVGEQFF	TGCAGTGCCCCCTTGGCGGGGGGGGCTGTCGGTGAGCAGTTCTTC
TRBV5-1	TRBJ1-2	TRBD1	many	CASSSTGGHYGYTF	TGCGCCAGCAGCTCCACAGGGGGCCACTATGGCTACACCTTC
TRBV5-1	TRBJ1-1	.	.	CASSLKVGMNTEAFF	TGCGCCAGCAGCTTGAAAGTAGGGATGAACACTGAAGCTTTCTTT
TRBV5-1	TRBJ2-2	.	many	CASHLKRGTGELFF	TGCGCCAGCCACCTCAAAAGGGGAACCGGGGAGCTGTTTTTT
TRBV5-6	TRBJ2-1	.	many	CASSYSGTYNEQFF	TGTGCCAGCAGCTATAGCGGAACCTACAATGAGCAGTTCTTC
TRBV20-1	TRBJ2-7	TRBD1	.	CSARDRAYEQYF	TGCAGTGCCAGGGACAGGGCCTACGAGCAGTACTTC
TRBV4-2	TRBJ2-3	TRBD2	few	CASSRRLAGETDTQYF	TGTGCCAGCAGCCGCCGATTAGCGGGGGAAACAGATACGCAGTATTTT
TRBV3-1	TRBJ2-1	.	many	CASSRSGVEQFF	TGTGCCAGCAGCCGTTCAGGGGTTGAGCAGTTCTTC